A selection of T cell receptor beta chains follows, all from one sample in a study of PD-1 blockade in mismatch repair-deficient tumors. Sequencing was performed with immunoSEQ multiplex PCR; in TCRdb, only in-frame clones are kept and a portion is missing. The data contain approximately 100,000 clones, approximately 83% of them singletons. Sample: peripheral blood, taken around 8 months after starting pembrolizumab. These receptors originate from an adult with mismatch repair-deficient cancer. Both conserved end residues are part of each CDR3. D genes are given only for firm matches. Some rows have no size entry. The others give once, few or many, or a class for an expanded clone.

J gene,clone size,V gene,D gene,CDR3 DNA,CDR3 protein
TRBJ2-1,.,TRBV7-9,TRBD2,TGTGCCAGCACCCTGACTAGCGGGCCGTACAATGAGCAGTTCTTC,CASTLTSGPYNEQFF
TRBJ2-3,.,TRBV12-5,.,TGTGCTAGTGGTTCTCGCCCGGGAAGCACAGATACGCAGTATTTT,CASGSRPGSTDTQYF
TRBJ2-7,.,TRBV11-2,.,TGTGCCAGCAGCTCCCGACGTACTAACTACGAGCAGTACTTC,CASSSRRTNYEQYF
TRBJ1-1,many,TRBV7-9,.,TGTGCCAGCAGCGTGGATTCGAACACTGAAGCTTTCTTT,CASSVDSNTEAFF
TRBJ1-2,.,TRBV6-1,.,TGTGCCAGCAGTGAAGTGCGGACAGTGAGCGGCTACACCTTC,CASSEVRTVSGYTF
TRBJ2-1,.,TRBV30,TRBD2,TGTGCCTGGAGTGTATCGGGACTAGCTTACAATGAGCAGTTCTTC,CAWSVSGLAYNEQFF
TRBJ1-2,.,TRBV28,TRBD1,TGTGCCAGCAGTTTTCAGGGGGCCTATGGCTACACCTTC,CASSFQGAYGYTF
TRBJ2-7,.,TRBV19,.,TGTGCCAGTAGTGCGGGCCTATCCTACGAGCAGTACTTC,CASSAGLSYEQYF
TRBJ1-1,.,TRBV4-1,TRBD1,TGCGCCAGCAGCCAGAACAGGGGGGTGACTGAAGCTTTCTTT,CASSQNRGVTEAFF
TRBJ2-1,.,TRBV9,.,TGTGCCAGCAGCGTAGGGGGGACGGGAGCAAGGAATGAGCAGTTCTTC,CASSVGGTGARNEQFF
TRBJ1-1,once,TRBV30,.,TGTGCCTGGAGAGTAGCAAACACTGAAGCTTTCTTT,CAWRVANTEAFF
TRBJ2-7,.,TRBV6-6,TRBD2,TGTGCCAGCCGGTCGGGGGGGCGTGGATACGAGCAGTACTTC,CASRSGGRGYEQYF
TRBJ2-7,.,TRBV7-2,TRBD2,TGTGCCAGCAGCTTCTCGACTAGCGGGAGCGGTTACGAGCAGTACTTC,CASSFSTSGSGYEQYF
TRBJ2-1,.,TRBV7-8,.,TGTGCCAGCAGCTTAGATCATTTGGACGTCAATGAGCAGTTCTTC,CASSLDHLDVNEQFF
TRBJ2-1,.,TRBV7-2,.,TGTGCCAGCAGCCCCGACTGGACAGCCAACAATGAGCAGTTCTTC,CASSPDWTANNEQFF
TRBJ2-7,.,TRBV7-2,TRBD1,TGTGCCAGCAGCATAGGACAGGCCTCCTACGAGCAGTACTTC,CASSIGQASYEQYF
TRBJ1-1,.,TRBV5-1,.,TGCGCCAGCAGCTTCAAGGACATGAACACTGAAGCTTTCTTT,CASSFKDMNTEAFF
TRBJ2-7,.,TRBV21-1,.,TGTGCCAGCGACCTCTCTGGGGGCGCTTACGAGCAGTACTTC,CASDLSGGAYEQYF
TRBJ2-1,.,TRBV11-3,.,TGTGCCAGCAGCTTAGAAGGCAGGGGCCACAATGAGCAGTTCTTC,CASSLEGRGHNEQFF
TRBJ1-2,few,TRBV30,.,TGTGCCTGGAGTGTACAGGGAGTATTCGGCTACACCTTC,CAWSVQGVFGYTF
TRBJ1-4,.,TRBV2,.,TGTGCCAGCAGTGTACTAAGAGGGAATGAAAAACTGTTTTTT,CASSVLRGNEKLFF
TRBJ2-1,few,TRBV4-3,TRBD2,TGCGCCAGCAGCCCAGGACTAGCGGGGGGGGGTAACAATGAGCAGTTCTTC,CASSPGLAGGGNNEQFF
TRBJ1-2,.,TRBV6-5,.,TGTGCCACCTTCTTCGAGGGGCGTCCGAGCTACACCTTC,CATFFEGRPSYTF
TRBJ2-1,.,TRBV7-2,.,TGTGCCAGCAGCTGGGCAGGGGATGAGCAGTTCTTC,CASSWAGDEQFF
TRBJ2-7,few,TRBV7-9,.,TGTGCCAGCAGCTTAGCGAGCGTAGGGCTTTCCTACGAGCAGTACTTC,CASSLASVGLSYEQYF
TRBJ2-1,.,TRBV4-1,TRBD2,TGCGCCAGCAGCCAAAAGGGACTATACAATGAGCAGTTCTTC,CASSQKGLYNEQFF
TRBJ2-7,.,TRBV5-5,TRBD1,TGTGCCAGCAGCTTGGACCGGGACAGCTCCTACGAGCAGTACTTC,CASSLDRDSSYEQYF
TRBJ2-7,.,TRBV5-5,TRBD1,TGTGCCAGCAGCTCCGGGACAGGGTCCTACGAGCAGTACTTC,CASSSGTGSYEQYF
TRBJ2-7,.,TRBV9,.,TGTGCCAGCAGCGCCTTCGGAGGGCCCTACGAGCAGTACTTC,CASSAFGGPYEQYF
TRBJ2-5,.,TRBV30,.,TGTGCCTGGACCTCGGGCCGCCCTGAGGAGACCCAGTACTTC,CAWTSGRPEETQYF
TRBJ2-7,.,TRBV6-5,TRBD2,TGTGCCAGCAGTTACCGCAGCGGGAGGGCCTACGAGCAGTACTTC,CASSYRSGRAYEQYF
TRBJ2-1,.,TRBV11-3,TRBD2,TGTGCCAGCAGCCCTCGGACTAGCGGGAGGTTCTTC,CASSPRTSGRFF
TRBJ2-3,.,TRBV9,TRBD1,TGTGCCAGCAGCGTGGGGGACAGGGATCCAGATACGCAGTATTTT,CASSVGDRDPDTQYF
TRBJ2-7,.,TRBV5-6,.,TGTGCCAGCAGCATAGGTGTTTCCTACGAGCAGTACTTC,CASSIGVSYEQYF
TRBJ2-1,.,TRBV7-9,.,TGTGCCAGCCAATCCTACAATGAGCAGTTCTTC,CASQSYNEQFF
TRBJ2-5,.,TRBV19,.,TGTGCCAGTAGTACCGGACAGAAAGAGACCCAGTACTTC,CASSTGQKETQYF
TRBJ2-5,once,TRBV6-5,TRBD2,TGTGCCAGCAGTCGGACTAGCAGTTACCAAGAGACCCAGTACTTC,CASSRTSSYQETQYF
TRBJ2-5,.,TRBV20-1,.,TGCAGTGCTGGACGAGAGGGGACCCAGTACTTC,CSAGREGTQYF
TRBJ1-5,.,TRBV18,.,TGTGCCAGCTCACCTGGAAGCAATCAGCCCCAGCATTTT,CASSPGSNQPQHF
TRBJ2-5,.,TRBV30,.,TGTGCCTGGAGTGAACGCGGAGAGACCCAGTACTTC,CAWSERGETQYF
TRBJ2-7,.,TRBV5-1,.,TGCGCCAGCAGCATGGACAGATACGAGCAGTACTTC,CASSMDRYEQYF
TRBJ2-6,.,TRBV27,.,TGTGCCAGCAGGCATGGGACCAACTCTGGGGCCAACGTCCTGACTTTC,CASRHGTNSGANVLTF
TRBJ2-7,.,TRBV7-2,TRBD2,TGTGCCAGCAGCTACTCCTTTACTAGCGCAACCTACGAGCAGTACTTC,CASSYSFTSATYEQYF
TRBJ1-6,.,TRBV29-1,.,TGCAGCGTTCGGAGCTCCTATAATTCACCCCTCCACTTT,CSVRSSYNSPLHF
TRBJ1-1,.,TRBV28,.,TGTGCCAGCAGTTTATTCGACCTTATCACTGAAGCTTTCTTT,CASSLFDLITEAFF
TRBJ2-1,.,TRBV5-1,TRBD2,TGCGCCAGCAGCCAAATACTAGCGGGAGTAGCCAATGAGCAGTTCTTC,CASSQILAGVANEQFF
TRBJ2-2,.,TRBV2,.,TGTGCCAGCAGCGGGGGACAGAACACCGGGGAGCTGTTTTTT,CASSGGQNTGELFF
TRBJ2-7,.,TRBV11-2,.,TGTGCCAGCAGCTTATTCCCCCCCCAGGGCGGTGGCGAGCAGTACTTC,CASSLFPPQGGGEQYF